This TCR beta chain originates from a study of cytomegalovirus exposure and HLA in healthy donors (TCRdb year 2017). Background for the entire study: In an earlier analysis of approximately 500 of the donors, roughly 300 Gb of sequence data and 100 million or so unique TCR beta sequences from 150 million to 200 million T cells were reported. Roughly 300 gigabases of sequencing data and 80 million or so unique TCR sequences were included in an early release covering several hundred HLA-typed donors. The genetic ancestry cluster associated with self-reported Caucasian donors included 81% of the roughly 390 genotyped donors. The study was designed to test whether signatures of past pathogen exposure could be identified by cataloging public T cell receptors. Using immunosequencing, the study profiled T cell repertoires from 500 to 800 subjects and related those repertoires to cytomegalovirus serostatus. Along with the approximately 620-subject first cohort, a separate validation cohort of over a hundred different subjects was used. The study combined high-throughput TCR immunosequencing, statistical association of individual TCRs with disease status, and machine learning to predict cytomegalovirus infection status. In a later analysis, previously published TCR beta repertoires from several hundred donors were re-analyzed and high-resolution HLA genotyping was added so that TCR occurrence patterns could be studied. Rather than drawing on any new phenotypic data, the later analysis identified candidate immune exposures from TCR beta sequences and the way those sequences occurred across donors. To decide whether each TCR beta V gene segment behaved as functional or pseudogenic, an earlier analysis of fewer than 750 of the donors relied on high-throughput TCR beta sequencing. Alongside the repertoire data, information on donor age, sex, ethnicity and CMV serostatus was compiled. Genome-wide SNP genotypes for about three fifths of the roughly 670 donors were used in a later genetic analysis, which treated that subset as a discovery cohort. All discovery cohort repertoires had been generated using a single sequencing platform. HLA typing included class I and class II loci at four-digit resolution. Typing coverage differed by locus: A, B, C, DRB1 and DQB1 were typed in roughly 629-640 donors, DQA1 in 522, DPA1 in 600 to 610, and DPB1 in just under 490. Several DR-DQ haplotypes were treated as single units for association and clustering because of strong linkage in the cohort. On average, around 240,000 unique TCR beta nucleotide sequences were sequenced per donor among 398 genotyped donors of the cohort, with around 19% of those sequences being non-productive.

Libraries came from the immunoSEQ multiplex PCR assay. For the multiplex PCR, a mixture combining 60 forward primers for TCR Vbeta segments and 13 reverse primers for TCR Jbeta segments was used. The CDR3 region of rearranged TCR beta genes was amplified from genomic DNA by a multiplex PCR assay. Amplified TCR beta libraries were sequenced as 87-base-pair reads on the Illumina HiSeq System. The original methods were these. In a later analysis, some 80 million unique TCR beta chains were counted across the 650 to 700 repertoires, and about 9.9 million of these chains were shared by at least two donors. To remove PCR and sequencing errors, raw reads were error-corrected and collapsed into unique sequences using a nearest-neighbor algorithm that merged closely related sequences. Alignment of CDR3 sequences to IMGT reference sequences was used to assign V, D and J gene segments. Each retained sequence needed at least a six-nucleotide match to both a V gene segment and a J gene segment. Rearrangements were classified as productive when the CDR3 lacked stop codons and remained in frame with V and J, and all other rearrangements were classified as non-productive. Following IMGT convention, CDR3 was defined as the stretch from the second conserved V-encoded cysteine to the conserved J-encoded phenylalanine. The earlier analysis of about 590 of the donors excluded sequences that lacked an unambiguous match to a single V gene segment. An earlier analysis of a few hundred of the donors classified V segments as functional when productive rearrangements were above 56.7% and as segregating when the standard deviation between donors was above 5%. To diagnose cytomegalovirus status from the catalog of TCR beta chain sequences, a statistical classification framework was built. In a later analysis, TCR nucleotide sequences were compared against IMGT/GENE-DB human TR gene sequences so that V and J genes could be assigned. Using the TCRdist pipeline, a later analysis assigned CDR3 sequences along with most-parsimonious VDJ recombination scenarios. In a later analysis, every TCR beta chain was defined by the combination of its CDR3 amino acid sequence and its V-gene family, and reads without a unique V-gene family were dropped. A later analysis removed 500 to 600 highly shared, low-generation-probability nucleotide sequences to deal with suspected cross-contamination and a sequencing artifact. In a later analysis, a clonal expansion index was calculated for each public chain from normalized within-repertoire ranks of inferred template counts. In a later analysis, generation probabilities were computed using a VDJ recombination model fitted to out-of-frame rearrangements, and the results were checked against IGoR. Hypergeometric tests were used in a later analysis to score TCR-TCR, TCR-HLA and TCR-CMV co-occurrence, with a repertoire-size bias correction applied to the TCR pairs. To estimate false discovery rates, a later analysis permuted the HLA or CMV assignments 20 times. In a later analysis, co-occurring TCRs were grouped using DBSCAN, with TCRdist sequence similarity added in when clustering inside HLA-allele-positive subsets. Co-occurrence clustering excluded repertoires with fewer than 30,000 or more than 120,000 public chains, plus five with anomalous nucleotide sharing. TCRdb took this table from immuneACCESS and kept in-frame rearrangements with V and J called. Such tables lack part of the clones; where checked against another copy, unresolved V genes explain under half of the gap, and the rest is unexplained. That table gives V, J and clone size, and the DNA gave D and trimming. The sample table on file contains 150,000 to 200,000 clones. The ten most abundant clones make up 1.3% of the sample.

About this clone itself: What antigen it recognizes has not been identified.

The cohort comprised 670 or so healthy bone marrow donors. Cohort members were all nominally healthy when sampled, although unrecorded immune exposures were likely present. The donor was CMV seronegative and was included in the group of several hundred seronegative cohort members. A peripheral blood sample was collected from each donor, and TCR beta sequencing was performed on peripheral blood mononuclear cells. Genomic DNA was extracted from the blood cell samples with the Qiagen DNeasy Blood Extraction Kit. Findings and caveats that apply to the study as a whole: In a later analysis, several top co-occurrence clusters were reported to appear linked to parvovirus B19, influenza, CMV and Epstein-Barr virus. In a later genetic analysis, a missense DCLRE1C variant was associated with V-gene and J-gene trimming of TCR beta chains, and the association was replicated in an independent cohort. Some IMGT-functional V segments, including TRBV6-2 and TRBV6-3, could not be told apart with the 87-base-pair reads, so those segments were excluded. In a later analysis, some 18,000 TCR beta sequences were associated with specific HLA alleles at a false discovery rate of 0.05. A later genetic analysis reported fewer N-insertions in productive TCRs among donors in an Asian-associated ancestry cluster than the roughly 700-donor mean. In a later analysis, HLA-associated TCR beta chains showed more clonal expansion and lower generation probabilities than non-associated chains that were equally common. The classifier was reported to diagnose cytomegalovirus status with high specificity and sensitivity in both the original and validation cohorts. The authors suggested that the approach could potentially be extended to other disease states and immunological phenotypes. In vitro tests confirmed that three of the cytomegalovirus-associated TCR beta chains recognize cytomegalovirus antigens. In a later analysis, TCR association rates were found to vary across HLA loci, with the most associated TCRs seen for DRB1 alleles and the fewest for HLA-C alleles. Across donors, most TCR sequences were observed very rarely, whereas some public TCRs were present in many individuals. Linkage disequilibrium might explain the correlated functional status among segregating V segments, but an unknown experimental factor could not be excluded. A further reported finding was that TCR beta sequences accurately predicted the HLA-A and HLA-B alleles for most subjects in the first cohort. Only TCR beta chains were sequenced in this cohort, and the absence of alpha or paired-chain data limited detectable features. Approximately 16 rarely observed V segments, including chromosome 9 orphons, were excluded from the earlier analysis of about 610 of the donors because counts were too low. A cluster of highly shared sequence variants was judged likely to represent a technical artifact of the sequencing pipeline. Strong co-occurrence of HLA alleles, especially DR and DQ, made assigning TCR associations to individual alleles difficult. A total of fewer than 200 TCR beta chains were listed by the study as associated with cytomegalovirus. Roughly uniform sequencing depth across donors was assumed in presence/absence analyses, although this assumption may not hold. HLA typing was unavailable for some donors at each locus, so association tests used only the typed subset. In a later analysis, most CMV-associated TCR beta chains were found to appear HLA-restricted, with HLA associations seemingly driven largely by CMV exposure. Broadly in line with IMGT annotations, most TCR beta V segments showed up in productive rearrangements about 90% or about 30% of the time in an earlier analysis of 587 of the donors. Immune exposure information for the cohort was limited to CMV serostatus.

From its cysteine to its phenylalanine, the CDR3 spans 14 amino acids. The DNA shown is the 42-base CDR3, in frame from base 1. V is pared back by 2 bases and J by 0 bases, with 8 bases lying between the germline termini. As encoded in the germline V gene, CDR1 is SGHRS while CDR2 is YFSETQ. The sequenced sample was PBMCs. This clonotype originated in a woman in her fifties or sixties in good health and CMV-seronegative. The receptor chain draws on TRBV5-1 and TRBJ1-1; no D segment can be confidently identified. The sequenced DNA: TGCGCCAGCAGCTTAAACATCATGAACACTGAAGCTTTCTTT. It codes for CASSLNIMNTEAFF.